This passage covers 10 T cell receptor beta chains from one sample sequenced in a study of cytomegalovirus exposure and HLA in healthy donors. PCR was performed using 60 Vbeta and 13 Jbeta primers. Profiled with immunoSEQ multiplex PCR; TCRdb holds only in-frame clones, not every one. The table lists some 200,000 clones, roughly 80% of them singletons. The sequencing input was PBMCs. The receptors originated from a man between 35 and 55 years old in good health and CMV-seropositive.

The gene calls are TRBV7-2 and TRBJ2-7, with D maybe TRBD1 (6 bases). The CDR3 is 14 residues long. Deletions cut 4 bases from V and 2 bases from J, with 12 bases between. The germline CDR1 and CDR2 sequences are SGHTA and FQGNSA. The chain's CDR3 is CASSSSGATYEQYF. As DNA, the CDR3 is TGTGCCAGCAGCTCCTCAGGGGCTACCTACGAGCAGTACTTC.

J is TRBJ2-4 and V is TRBV7-2; TRBD2 agrees at 8 bases. The CDR3 runs 14 residues. Germline-derived CDR1 and CDR2 are SGHTA and FQGNSA. The V gene end was trimmed by 5 bases and the J gene end by 14 bases; junction bases not matched to a gene: 14. The CDR3 DNA reads as TGTGCCAGCAGCCCGGGGGGGTTACAACGAAGAGAGTACTTC. It encodes CASSPGGLQRREYF.

This chain connects TRBV9 to TRBJ2-2, with D perhaps TRBD1 (6 bases). This CDR3 region has 14 residues. Germline values: CDR1 SGDLS, CDR2 YYNGEE. The V end was cut by 3 bases, the J end by 3 bases, with 9 bases between. CDR3 loop: CASSANRDTGELFF. CDR3 nucleotides: TGTGCCAGCAGCGCCAACAGGGACACCGGGGAGCTGTTTTTT.

The J gene is TRBJ1-1, the V gene TRBV7-8; TRBD1 is a possible D gene (5 bases). CDR1 is SGHVS and CDR2 is FQNEAQ in the germline V gene. Deletions cut 5 bases from V and 5 bases from J, with 15 bases between. CDR3 length: 14 residues. Here the CDR3 reads CASSIFREVTEAFF. DNA for the CDR3: TGTGCCAGCAGCATCTTCAGGGAGGTAACTGAAGCTTTCTTT.

V usage is TRBV4-2 and J usage is TRBJ2-2; 10 nucleotides agree with TRBD2. The CDR3 contains 16 residues. CDR1 and CDR2 (germline): LGHNA, YNFKEQ. Trimming at V came to 4 bases and at J to 3 bases, leaving 5 bases not matched to a gene. For the CDR3, the DNA is TGTGCCAGCAGCCCCAACCTAGCGGGGGACACCGGGGAGCTGTTTTTT. Its protein is CASSPNLAGDTGELFF.

The rearrangement uses TRBV7-3 and TRBJ2-1; 8 nucleotides line up with TRBD1. V shed 1 base, J shed 8 bases, and the junction held 1 base outside the gene matches. The CDR3 length is 13 residues. CDR1 is SGHTA, CDR2 FQGTGA, per germline. For the CDR3, the DNA is TGTGCCAGCAGCTTAATGACAGGGGATGAGCAGTTCTTC. Translated: CASSLMTGDEQFF.

The J gene is TRBJ2-7, the V gene TRBV5-4; TRBD1 is a possible D gene (6 bases). The CDR3 has 15 amino acids. In germline, CDR1 is SGHNT, CDR2 YYREEE (reference sequence). Deletions cut 2 bases from V and 2 bases from J, with 14 bases between. Here the CDR3 reads CASSLNGAGAYEQYF. CDR3 DNA: TGTGCCAGCAGCTTAAATGGTGCAGGGGCCTACGAGCAGTACTTC.

This sequence joins TRBV18 and TRBJ2-7, with D hard to call. Germline loops: CDR1 KGHSH, CDR2 LQKENI. This CDR3 spans 16 amino acids. The germline V and J ends were trimmed by 0 bases and 3 bases, with 15 bases remaining between them. In nucleotides, the CDR3 is TGTGCCAGCTCACCACCGAGTGCAGGCAACTTCTACGAGCAGTACTTC. Its translation: CASSPPSAGNFYEQYF.

This chain joins TRBV7-8 and TRBJ1-4; D is perhaps TRBD1 (5 bases). Germline CDR1 SGHVS, CDR2 FQNEAQ. Trimming removed 0 bases from V and 12 bases from J, with 14 bases in between. This CDR3 has 14 residues. CDR3 in amino acids: CASSLALTAEELFF. The CDR3 nucleotides are TGTGCCAGCAGCTTAGCTTTGACAGCCGAGGAACTGTTTTTT.

The V gene is TRBV11-2, the J gene TRBJ1-2, with a tentative D call TRBD1 (5 bases). Trimming stripped 5 bases from V and 4 bases from J, with 11 bases between. In germline, CDR1 is SGHAT, CDR2 FQNNGV. The CDR3 runs to 13 residues. CDR3 coding DNA: TGTGCCAGCAGCCCTGGCGGGGGCTATGGCTACACCTTC. It codes for CASSPGGGYGYTF.